This T cell receptor beta chain came from a study of blood T cell repertoires in COVID-19. Study context: From the United States, Italy and Spain came samples of acute and convalescent COVID-19. From T cells, B-cell-depleted T cells, or PBMCs came the material, which was cDNA or gDNA.

TCRdb's table, derived via immunoSEQ multiplex PCR, lists solely in-frame clones and lacks some. The data contain some 370,000 clones, around 90% of them singletons. CDR1 is SNHLY and CDR2 is FYNNEI in the germline V gene. This CDR3 comprises 14 residues. The V segment lost 7 bases and the J segment 0 bases; nucleotides outside the gene matches: 6. The chain recombines TRBV2 with TRBJ2-7; 7 bases are a match to TRBD1. Sequenced input: peripheral blood. This clonotype originated in a man younger than 35 with active or convalescent COVID-19. Here the CDR3 DNA reads TGTGCCAGCAAACGACAGGGAGACTCCTACGAGCAGTACTTC. Its protein is CASKRQGDSYEQYF.